This T cell receptor (beta chain) was captured in a study of shared clonotypes between healthy human individuals. Findings of the study overall: Compared with clonotypes that all four donors shared, non-shared clonotypes had lower generation probabilities.

The ends were cut back, 7 bases at V and 5 bases at J, with 14 bases in the middle. The germline V gene has CDR1 GTSNPN and CDR2 SVGIG (reference sequence). This CDR3 is built from 12 residues. Sequenced by immunoSEQ multiplex PCR; TCRdb stores in-frame clones only, minus some. Of roughly 2.5 million clones listed, just over 90% are singletons. Only a few counts were recorded for this clone. Its antigen is undetermined. The sequence derives from a man between 18 and 29 years old in good health. The V and J genes are TRBV30 and TRBJ1-1; possible D gene TRBD1, 6 bases. The sequenced material came from naive CD4+ T cells sorted from blood. Documented subset: CD45RA+ positively selected. The CDR3 here is CAYSQRGTEAFF. The CDR3 nucleotides read TGTGCCTACTCACAGAGGGGGACTGAAGCTTTCTTT.